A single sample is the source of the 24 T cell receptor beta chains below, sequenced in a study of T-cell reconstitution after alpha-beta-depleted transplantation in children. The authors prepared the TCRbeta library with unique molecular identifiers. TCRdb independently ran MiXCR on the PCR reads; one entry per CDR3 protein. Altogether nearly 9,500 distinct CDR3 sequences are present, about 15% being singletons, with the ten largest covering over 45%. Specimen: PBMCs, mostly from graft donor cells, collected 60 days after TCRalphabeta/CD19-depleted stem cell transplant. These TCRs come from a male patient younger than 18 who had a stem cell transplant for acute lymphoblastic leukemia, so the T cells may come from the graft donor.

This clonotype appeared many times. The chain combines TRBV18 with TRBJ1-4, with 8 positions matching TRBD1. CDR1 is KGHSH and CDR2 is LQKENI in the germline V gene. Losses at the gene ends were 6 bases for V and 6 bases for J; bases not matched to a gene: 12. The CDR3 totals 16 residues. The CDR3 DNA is TGTGCCAGCTCGCCCCAAGCGGGACAGGTCCATGAAAAACTGTTTTTT. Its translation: CASSPQAGQVHEKLFF.

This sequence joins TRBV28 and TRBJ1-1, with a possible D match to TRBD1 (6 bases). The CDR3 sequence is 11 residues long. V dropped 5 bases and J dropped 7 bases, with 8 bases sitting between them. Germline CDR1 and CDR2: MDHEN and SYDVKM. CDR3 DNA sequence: TGTGCCAGCAGTGACAGGATTGAAGCTTTCTTT. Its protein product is CASSDRIEAFF.

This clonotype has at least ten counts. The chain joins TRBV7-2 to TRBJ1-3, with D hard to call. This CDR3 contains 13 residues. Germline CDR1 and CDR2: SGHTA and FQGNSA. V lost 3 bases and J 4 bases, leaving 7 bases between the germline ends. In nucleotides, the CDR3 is TGTGCCAGCAGCTTTCGGGAAGGAAACACCATATATTTT. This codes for CASSFREGNTIYF.

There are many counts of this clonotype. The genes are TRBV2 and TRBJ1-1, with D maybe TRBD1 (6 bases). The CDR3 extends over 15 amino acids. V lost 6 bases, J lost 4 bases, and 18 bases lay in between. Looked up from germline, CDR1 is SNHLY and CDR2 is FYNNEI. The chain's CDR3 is CASRIQRGGSTEAFF. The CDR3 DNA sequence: TGTGCCAGCAGAATCCAACGAGGGGGAAGCACTGAAGCTTTCTTT.

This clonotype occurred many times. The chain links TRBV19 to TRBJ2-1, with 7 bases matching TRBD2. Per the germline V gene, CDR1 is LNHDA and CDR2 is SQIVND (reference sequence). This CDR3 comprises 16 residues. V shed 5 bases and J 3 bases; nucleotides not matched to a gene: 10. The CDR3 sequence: CASSPRGAGFYNEQFF. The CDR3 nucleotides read TGTGCCAGTAGTCCCCGCGGAGCGGGATTCTACAATGAGCAGTTCTTC.

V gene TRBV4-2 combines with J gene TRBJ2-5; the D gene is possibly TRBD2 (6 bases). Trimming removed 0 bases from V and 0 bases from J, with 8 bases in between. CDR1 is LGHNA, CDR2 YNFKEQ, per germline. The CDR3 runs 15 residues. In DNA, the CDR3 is TGTGCCAGCAGCCAAGATCGCGGGAACCAAGAGACCCAGTACTTC. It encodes CASSQDRGNQETQYF.

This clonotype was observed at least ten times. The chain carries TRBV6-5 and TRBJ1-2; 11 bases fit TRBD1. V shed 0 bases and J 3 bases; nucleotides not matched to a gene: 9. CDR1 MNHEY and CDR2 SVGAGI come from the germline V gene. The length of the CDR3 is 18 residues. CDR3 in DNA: TGTGCCAGCAGTTACTCCACTCGGACAGGGGGCGCAGACTATGGCTACACCTTC. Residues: CASSYSTRTGGADYGYTF.

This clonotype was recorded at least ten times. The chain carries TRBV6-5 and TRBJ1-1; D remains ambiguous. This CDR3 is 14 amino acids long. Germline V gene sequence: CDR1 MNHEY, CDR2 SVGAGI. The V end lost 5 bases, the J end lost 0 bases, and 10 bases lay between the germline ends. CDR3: CASSRLRVNTEAFF. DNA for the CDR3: TGTGCCAGCAGTCGCCTTAGGGTGAACACTGAAGCTTTCTTT.

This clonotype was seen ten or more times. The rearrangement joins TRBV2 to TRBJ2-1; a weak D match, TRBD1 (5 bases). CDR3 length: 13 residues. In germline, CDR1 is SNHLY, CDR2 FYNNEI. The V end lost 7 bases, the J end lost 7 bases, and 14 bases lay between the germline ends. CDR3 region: CASTKIAGNEQFF. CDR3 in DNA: TGTGCCAGCACGAAAATAGCAGGGAATGAGCAGTTCTTC.

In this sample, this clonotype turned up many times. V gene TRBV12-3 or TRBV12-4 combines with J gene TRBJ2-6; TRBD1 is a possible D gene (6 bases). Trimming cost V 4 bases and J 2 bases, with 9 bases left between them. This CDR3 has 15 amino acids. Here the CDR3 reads CASSYRQAGANVLTF. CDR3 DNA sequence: TGTGCCAGCAGTTACCGACAGGCTGGGGCCAACGTCCTGACTTTC.

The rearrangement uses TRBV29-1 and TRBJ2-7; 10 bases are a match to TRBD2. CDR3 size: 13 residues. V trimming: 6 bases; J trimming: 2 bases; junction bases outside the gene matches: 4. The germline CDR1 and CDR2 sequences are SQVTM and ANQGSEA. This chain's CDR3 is CSVGTSEAYEQYF. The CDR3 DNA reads TGCAGCGTGGGGACTAGCGAAGCCTACGAGCAGTACTTC.

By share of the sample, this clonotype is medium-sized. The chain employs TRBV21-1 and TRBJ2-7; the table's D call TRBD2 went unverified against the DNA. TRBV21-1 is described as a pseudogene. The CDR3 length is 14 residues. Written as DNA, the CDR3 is TGTGCCAGCAGCAAAGGGAGGGAACCCTACGAGCAGTACTTC. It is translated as CASSKGREPYEQYF.

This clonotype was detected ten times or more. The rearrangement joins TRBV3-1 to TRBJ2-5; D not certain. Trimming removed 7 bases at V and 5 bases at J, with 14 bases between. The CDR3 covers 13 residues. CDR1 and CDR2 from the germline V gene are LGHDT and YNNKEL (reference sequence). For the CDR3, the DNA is TGTGCCAGCAATAGGCCCGGAGCGGAGACCCAGTACTTC. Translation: CASNRPGAETQYF.

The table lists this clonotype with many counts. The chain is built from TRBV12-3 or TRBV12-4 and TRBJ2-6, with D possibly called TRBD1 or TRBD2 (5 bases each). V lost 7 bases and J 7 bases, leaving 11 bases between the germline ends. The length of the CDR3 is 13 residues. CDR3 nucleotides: TGTGCCAGCACTCCACGGGGCGCCAACGTCCTGACTTTC. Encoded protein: CASTPRGANVLTF.

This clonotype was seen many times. The CDR3 DNA reads TGCGCCAGCAGCTTGTGGCAGAACACCGGGGAGCTGTTTTTT. As protein: CASSLWQNTGELFF. The chain recombines TRBV5-1 with TRBJ2-2; unclear D gene. V lost 1 base to trimming and J lost 1 base, with 5 bases between them. Germline V lookup: CDR1 SGHRS, CDR2 YFSETQ. This CDR3 is 14 amino acids long.

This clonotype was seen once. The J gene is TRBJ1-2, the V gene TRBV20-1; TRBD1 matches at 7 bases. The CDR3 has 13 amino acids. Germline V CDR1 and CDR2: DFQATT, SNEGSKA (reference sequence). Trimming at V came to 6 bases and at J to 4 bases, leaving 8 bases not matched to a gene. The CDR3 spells CSAGTVDGYGYTF. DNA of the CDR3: TGCAGTGCCGGGACAGTGGATGGCTATGGCTACACCTTC.

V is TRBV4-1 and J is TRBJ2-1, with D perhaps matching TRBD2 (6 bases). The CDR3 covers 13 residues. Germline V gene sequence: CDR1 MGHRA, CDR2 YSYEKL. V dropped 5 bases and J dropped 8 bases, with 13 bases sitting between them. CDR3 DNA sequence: TGCGCCAGCAGCGGGGACTCGCCCCATGAGCAGTTCTTC. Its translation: CASSGDSPHEQFF.

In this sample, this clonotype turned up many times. Here the CDR3 reads CASSGKTGGEQYF. The CDR3 bases are TGTGCCAGCAGTGGAAAGACAGGGGGCGAGCAGTACTTC. V gene TRBV6-1 combines with J gene TRBJ2-7, with 9 bases matching TRBD1. J lost 6 bases, V lost 4 bases, and 4 bases had no gene match. Germline-derived CDR1 and CDR2 are MNHNS and SASEGT. The CDR3 has 13 residues.

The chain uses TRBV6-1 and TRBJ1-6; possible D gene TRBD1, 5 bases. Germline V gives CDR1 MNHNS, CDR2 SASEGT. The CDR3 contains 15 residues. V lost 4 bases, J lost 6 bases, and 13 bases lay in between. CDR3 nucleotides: TGTGCCAGCAGTGCTCCTTTGGGGGGTAATTCACCCCTCCACTTT. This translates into CASSAPLGGNSPLHF.

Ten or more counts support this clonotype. The CDR3 sequence is CASSFSQGFGEKLFF. The CDR3 DNA is TGTGCCAGCAGCTTTTCACAGGGGTTTGGTGAAAAACTGTTTTTT. The chain couples TRBV7-9 to TRBJ1-4, with 7 bases aligning to TRBD1. There are 15 residues in the CDR3. V lost 3 bases and J lost 7; bases outside the gene matches: 8. Germline CDR1 and CDR2: SEHNR and FQNEAQ (reference sequence).

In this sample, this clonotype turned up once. CDR3 region: CASSPRLAGPRDTQYF. In nucleotides, the CDR3 is TGTGCCAGCAGCCCGAGACTAGCGGGCCCCAGGGATACGCAGTATTTT. The chain is built from TRBV7-9 and TRBJ2-3, with 10 positions matching TRBD2. This CDR3 comprises 16 residues. From germline, CDR1 is SEHNR and CDR2 FQNEAQ (reference sequence). The ends lost 5 bases at V and 6 bases at J; junction bases unmatched: 11.

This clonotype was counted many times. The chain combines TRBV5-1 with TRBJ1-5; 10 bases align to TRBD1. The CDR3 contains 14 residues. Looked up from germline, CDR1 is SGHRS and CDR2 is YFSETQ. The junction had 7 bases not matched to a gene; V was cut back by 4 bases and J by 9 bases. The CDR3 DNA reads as TGCGCCAGCAGCGATCGGACAGGGGGGCGGCCCCAGCATTTT. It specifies CASSDRTGGRPQHF.

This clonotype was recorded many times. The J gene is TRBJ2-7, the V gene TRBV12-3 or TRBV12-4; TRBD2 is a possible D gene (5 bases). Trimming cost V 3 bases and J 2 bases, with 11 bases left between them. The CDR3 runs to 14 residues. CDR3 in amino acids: CASSFRGKPYEQYF. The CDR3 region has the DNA TGTGCCAGCAGTTTTCGAGGGAAACCCTACGAGCAGTACTTC.

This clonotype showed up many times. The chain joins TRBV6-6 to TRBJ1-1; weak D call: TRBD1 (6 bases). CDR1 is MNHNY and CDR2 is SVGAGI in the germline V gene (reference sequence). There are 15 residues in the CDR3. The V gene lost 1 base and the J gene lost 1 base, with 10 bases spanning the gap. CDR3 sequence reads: CASSYLGARNTEAFF. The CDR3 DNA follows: TGTGCCAGCAGTTACTTGGGGGCGCGGAACACTGAAGCTTTCTTT.